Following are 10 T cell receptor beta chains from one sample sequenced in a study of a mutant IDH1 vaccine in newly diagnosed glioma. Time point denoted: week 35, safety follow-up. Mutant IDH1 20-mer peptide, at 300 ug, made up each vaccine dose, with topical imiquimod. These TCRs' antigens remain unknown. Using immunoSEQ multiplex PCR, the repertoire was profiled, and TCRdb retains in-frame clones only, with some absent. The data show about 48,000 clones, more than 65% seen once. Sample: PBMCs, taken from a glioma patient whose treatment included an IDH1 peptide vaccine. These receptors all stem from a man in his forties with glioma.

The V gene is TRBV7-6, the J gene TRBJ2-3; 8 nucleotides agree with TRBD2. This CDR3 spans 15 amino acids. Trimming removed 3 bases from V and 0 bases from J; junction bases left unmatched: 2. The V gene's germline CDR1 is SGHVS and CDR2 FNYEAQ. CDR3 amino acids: CASSFGGGSTDTQYF. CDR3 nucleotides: TGTGCCAGCAGCTTCGGGGGGGGCAGCACAGATACGCAGTATTTT.

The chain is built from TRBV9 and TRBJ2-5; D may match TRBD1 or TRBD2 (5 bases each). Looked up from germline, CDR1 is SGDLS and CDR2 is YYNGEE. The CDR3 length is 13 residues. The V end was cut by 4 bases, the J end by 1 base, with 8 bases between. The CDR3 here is CASSPGTQETQYF. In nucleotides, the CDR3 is TGTGCCAGCAGCCCGGGGACCCAAGAGACCCAGTACTTC.

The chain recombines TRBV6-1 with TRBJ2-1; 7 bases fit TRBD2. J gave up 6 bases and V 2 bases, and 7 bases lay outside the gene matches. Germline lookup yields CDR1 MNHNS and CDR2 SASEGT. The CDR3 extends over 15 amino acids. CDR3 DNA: TGTGCCAGCAGTGAATGGCGGGGGAGTACCAATGAGCAGTTCTTC. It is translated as CASSEWRGSTNEQFF.

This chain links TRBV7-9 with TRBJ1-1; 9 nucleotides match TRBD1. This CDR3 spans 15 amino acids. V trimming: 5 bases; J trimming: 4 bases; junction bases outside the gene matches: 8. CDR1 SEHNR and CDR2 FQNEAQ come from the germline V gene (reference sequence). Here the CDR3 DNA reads TGTGCCAGCAGCATAACAGGGGGCCGGGTCACTGAAGCTTTCTTT. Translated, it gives CASSITGGRVTEAFF.

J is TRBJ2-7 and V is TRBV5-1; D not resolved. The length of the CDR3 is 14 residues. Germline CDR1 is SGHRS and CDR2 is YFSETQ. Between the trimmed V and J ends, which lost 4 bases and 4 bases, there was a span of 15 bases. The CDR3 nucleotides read TGCGCCAGCAGCCTACACGACCTAAGATACGAGCAGTACTTC. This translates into CASSLHDLRYEQYF.

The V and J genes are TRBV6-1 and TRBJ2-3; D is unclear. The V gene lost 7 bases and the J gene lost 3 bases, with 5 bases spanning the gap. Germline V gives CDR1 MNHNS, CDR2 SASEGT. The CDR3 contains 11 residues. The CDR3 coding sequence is TGTGCCAGCACTGCGACAGATACGCAGTATTTT. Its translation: CASTATDTQYF.

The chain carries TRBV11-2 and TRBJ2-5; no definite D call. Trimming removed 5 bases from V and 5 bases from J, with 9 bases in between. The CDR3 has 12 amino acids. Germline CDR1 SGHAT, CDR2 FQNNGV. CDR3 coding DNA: TGTGCCAGCAGCCGCTTGGAGGAGACCCAGTACTTC. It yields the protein CASSRLEETQYF.

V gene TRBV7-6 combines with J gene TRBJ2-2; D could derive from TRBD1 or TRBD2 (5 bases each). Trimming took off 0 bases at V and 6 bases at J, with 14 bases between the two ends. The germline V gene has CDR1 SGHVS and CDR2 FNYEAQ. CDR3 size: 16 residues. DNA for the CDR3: TGTGCCAGCAGCTTAGCTCGCGGCAGAGGGGCCGGGGAGCTGTTTTTT. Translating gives CASSLARGRGAGELFF.

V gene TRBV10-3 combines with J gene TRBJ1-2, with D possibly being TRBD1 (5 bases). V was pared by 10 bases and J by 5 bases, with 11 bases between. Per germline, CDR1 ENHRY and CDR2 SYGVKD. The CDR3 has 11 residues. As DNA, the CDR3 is TGTGCCACAAACCAGGGTTATGGCTACACCTTC. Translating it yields CATNQGYGYTF.

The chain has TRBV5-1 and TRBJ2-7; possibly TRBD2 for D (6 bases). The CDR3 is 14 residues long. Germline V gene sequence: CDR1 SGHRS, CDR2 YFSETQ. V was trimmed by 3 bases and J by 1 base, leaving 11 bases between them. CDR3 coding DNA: TGCGCCAGCAGCTCCGGGACTTTGTCCTACGAGCAGTACTTC. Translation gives CASSSGTLSYEQYF.